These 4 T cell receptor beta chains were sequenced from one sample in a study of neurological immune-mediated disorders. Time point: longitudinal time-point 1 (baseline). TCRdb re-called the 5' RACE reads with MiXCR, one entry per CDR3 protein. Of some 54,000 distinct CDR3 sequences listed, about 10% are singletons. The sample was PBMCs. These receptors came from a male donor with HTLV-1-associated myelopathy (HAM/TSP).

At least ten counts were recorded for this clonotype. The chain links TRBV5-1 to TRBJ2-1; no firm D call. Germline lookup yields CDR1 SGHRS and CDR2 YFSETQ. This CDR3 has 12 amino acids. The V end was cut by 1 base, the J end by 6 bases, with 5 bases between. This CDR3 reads CASSLIANEQFF. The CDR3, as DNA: TGCGCCAGCAGCTTGATTGCCAATGAGCAGTTCTTC.

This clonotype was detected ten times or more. The chain's CDR3 is CASSWARQGIYEQYF. Written as DNA, the CDR3 is TGTGCCAGCAGTTGGGCCCGACAGGGGATCTACGAGCAGTACTTC. The rearrangement links TRBV2 to TRBJ2-7, with TRBD1 matching over 8 bases. V trimming: 5 bases; J trimming: 3 bases; junction bases outside the gene matches: 9. The CDR3 has 15 amino acids. CDR1 is SNHLY and CDR2 is FYNNEI in the germline V gene. Full variable domain (missing parts from reference TRBV2 and TRBJ2-7): EPEVTQTPSHQVTQMGQEVILRCVPISNHLYFYWYRQILGQKVEFLVSFYNNEISEKSEIFDDQFSVERPDGSNFTLKIRSTKLEDSAMYFCASSWARQGIYEQYFGPGTRLTVT.

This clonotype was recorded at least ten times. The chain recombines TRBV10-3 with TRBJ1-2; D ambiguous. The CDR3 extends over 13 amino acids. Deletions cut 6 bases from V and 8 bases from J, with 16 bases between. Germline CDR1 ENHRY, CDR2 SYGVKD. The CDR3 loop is CAIRDLGVGGYTF. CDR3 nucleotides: TGTGCCATCAGGGACCTGGGAGTTGGGGGCTACACCTTC.

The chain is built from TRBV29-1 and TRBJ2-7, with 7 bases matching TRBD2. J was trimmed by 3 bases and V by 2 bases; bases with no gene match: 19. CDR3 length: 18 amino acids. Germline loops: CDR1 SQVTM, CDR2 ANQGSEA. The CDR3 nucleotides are TGCAGCGTTGAATGGGGGGGGTCCCAAGGTAGCCGAAACTACGAGCAGTACTTC. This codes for CSVEWGGSQGSRNYEQYF.